This passage covers 6 T cell receptor beta chains from one sample sequenced in a study of yellow fever vaccine responses in identical twins (dated by TCRdb to between 2018 and 2020). Preparation of the library involved RT-PCR. The listed sequencing device is Illumina HiSeq 2500. TCRdb handled the public reads itself, with Q25 trimming in fastp and clone calling in MiXCR, and kept productive beta chains. Duplicate CDR3 protein sequences are folded into a single record with the most common DNA and genes. The sample contains 4,500 to 7,000 distinct CDR3 sequences, 65% of them found a single time. The top ten clones comprise 4% to 4.5% of the sample. The sequences come from T cells from blood (PBMCs), unsorted or a sorted subset (not recorded which), collected before or after yellow fever vaccination (not recorded which). Receptor source: a woman aged 18-35 years who received the yellow fever vaccine. Donor details come from another sample of the same person, matched by shared clones.

The genes are TRBV18 and TRBJ2-5; D uncertain. Germline V gene sequence: CDR1 KGHSH, CDR2 LQKENI. This CDR3 has 12 residues. Trimming shortened V by 2 bases and J by 2 bases, and 3 bases separated the two germline ends. The DNA for the CDR3 is TGTGCCAGCTCACCAAAACAAGAGACCCAGTACTTC. Translation gives CASSPKQETQYF.

V is TRBV29-1 and J is TRBJ2-1, with 11 bases aligning to TRBD2. Germline CDR1 is SQVTM and CDR2 is ANQGSEA. V shed 7 bases, J shed 4 bases, and the junction held 6 bases outside the gene matches. The CDR3 length is 14 residues. The CDR3 is CSAVLAGDYNEQFF. Here the CDR3 DNA reads TGCAGCGCCGTACTAGCGGGGGATTACAATGAGCAGTTCTTC.

A few counts support this clonotype. This sequence joins TRBV13 and TRBJ2-3, with D tentatively TRBD2 (5 bases). The CDR3 sequence is 16 residues long. V was clipped by 6 bases and J by 4 bases, with 20 bases between them. Germline V gene sequence: CDR1 PRHDT, CDR2 FYEKMQ (reference sequence). CDR3 bases: TGTGCCAGCAGATGGAACCCTAGCAGCAATGCAGATACGCAGTATTTT. This encodes CASRWNPSSNADTQYF. The variable domain in full, completed from reference TRBV13 and TRBJ2-3, reads AAGVIQSPRHLIKEKRETATLKCYPIPRHDTVYWYQQGPGQDPQFLISFYEKMQSDKGSIPDRFSAQQFSDYHSELNMSSLELGDSALYFCASRWNPSSNADTQYFGPGTRLTVL.

Regarding this clonotype: Here the CDR3 omits its conserved ending phenylalanine or tryptophan, so a read error is the likely source. The V and J genes are TRBV13 and TRBJ2-3; 11 bases align to TRBD2. Trimming cost V 5 bases and J 2 bases; bases outside gene matches: 9. Germline values: CDR1 PRHDT, CDR2 FYEKMQ (reference sequence). CDR3 length: 17 residues. The DNA of the CDR3 is TGTGCCAGCAGCCCGACGGGGACTAGCGGACTCACAGATACGCAGTATTCT. This gives the protein CASSPTGTSGLTDTQYS.

V usage is TRBV11-1 and J usage is TRBJ2-7, with D maybe TRBD2 (7 bases). CDR1 and CDR2 from the germline V gene are SGHAT and FQDESV (reference sequence). This CDR3 comprises 14 residues. Trimming stripped 5 bases from V and 2 bases from J, with 13 bases between. CDR3 sequence reads: CASSGRGGTYEQYF. The CDR3 DNA follows: TGTGCCAGCAGCGGAAGGGGGGGAACCTACGAGCAGTACTTC.

This chain joins TRBV18 and TRBJ2-3; TRBD2 is a possible D gene (6 bases). Germline loops: CDR1 KGHSH, CDR2 LQKENI. V was cut by 4 bases and J by 3 bases, with 11 bases left in between. The CDR3 has 14 residues. DNA of the CDR3: TGTGCCAGCTCACGGGACTTCGGGACAGATACGCAGTATTTT. Its protein product is CASSRDFGTDTQYF.